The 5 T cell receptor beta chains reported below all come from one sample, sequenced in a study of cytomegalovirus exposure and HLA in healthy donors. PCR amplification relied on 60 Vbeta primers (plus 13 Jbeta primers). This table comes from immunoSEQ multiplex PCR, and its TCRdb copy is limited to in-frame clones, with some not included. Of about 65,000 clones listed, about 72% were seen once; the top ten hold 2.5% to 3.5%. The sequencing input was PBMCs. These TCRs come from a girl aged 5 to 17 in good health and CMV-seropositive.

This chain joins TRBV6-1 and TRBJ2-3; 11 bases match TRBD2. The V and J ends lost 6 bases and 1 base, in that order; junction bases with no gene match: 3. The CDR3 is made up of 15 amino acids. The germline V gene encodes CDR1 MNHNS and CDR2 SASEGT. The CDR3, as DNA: TGTGCCAGCAGCCGGACTAGCGGGCGCACAGATACGCAGTATTTT. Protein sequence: CASSRTSGRTDTQYF.

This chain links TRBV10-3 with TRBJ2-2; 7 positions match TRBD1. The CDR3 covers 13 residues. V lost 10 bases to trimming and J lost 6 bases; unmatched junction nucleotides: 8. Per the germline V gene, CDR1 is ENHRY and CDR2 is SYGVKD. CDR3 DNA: TGTGCCACAACAGGGGTAATATCCGGGGAGCTGTTTTTT. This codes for CATTGVISGELFF.

The CDR3 DNA reads as TGTGCCAGCAGTACCGGGACTAGAAGAGATACGCAGTATTTT. Translating it yields CASSTGTRRDTQYF. The V call is TRBV27, the J call TRBJ2-3; 8 nucleotides align to TRBD2. The ends lost 5 bases at V and 5 bases at J; junction bases unmatched: 6. This CDR3 spans 14 amino acids. From germline, CDR1 is MNHEY and CDR2 SMNVEV (reference sequence).

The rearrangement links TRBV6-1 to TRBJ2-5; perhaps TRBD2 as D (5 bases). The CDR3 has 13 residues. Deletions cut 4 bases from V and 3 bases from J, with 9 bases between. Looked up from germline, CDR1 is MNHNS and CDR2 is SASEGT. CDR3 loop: CASSVDFEETQYF. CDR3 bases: TGTGCCAGCAGTGTGGACTTCGAAGAGACCCAGTACTTC.

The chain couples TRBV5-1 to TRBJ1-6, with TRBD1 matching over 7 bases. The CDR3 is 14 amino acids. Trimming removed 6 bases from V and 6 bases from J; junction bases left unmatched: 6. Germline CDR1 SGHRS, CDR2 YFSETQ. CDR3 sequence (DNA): TGCGCCAGCACTTCCGGGACAGTTAATTCACCCCTCCACTTT. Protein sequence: CASTSGTVNSPLHF.